One sample yielded the 9 T cell receptor beta chains listed below, sequenced in a study of blood T cell repertoires in COVID-19. Sequenced by immunoSEQ multiplex PCR; TCRdb stores in-frame clones only, minus some. Among 60,000 to 75,000 clones listed, approximately 90% were seen once. The sequencing sample was made of peripheral blood. Receptors originate from a human donor in a cohort sampled during active COVID-19.

This rearrangement joins TRBV19 to TRBJ1-1; D is unresolved. Germline lookup yields CDR1 LNHDA and CDR2 SQIVND (reference sequence). Trimming removed 7 bases at V and 1 base at J, with 13 bases between. The CDR3 loop spans 14 amino acids. CDR3 nucleotide sequence: TGTGCCAGTATGATTGGTACGCGGAACACTGAAGCTTTCTTT. Translated: CASMIGTRNTEAFF.

This clone has more than one count but fewer than ten. This chain links TRBV7-9 with TRBJ2-7; a weak D match, TRBD1 (5 bases). This CDR3 is 15 amino acids long. V lost 3 bases and J lost 3, with 15 bases in between. The germline CDR1 and CDR2 sequences are SEHNR and FQNEAQ (reference sequence). This CDR3 is CASSFVQGQYYEQYF. CDR3 nucleotides: TGTGCCAGCAGCTTCGTCCAGGGCCAATACTACGAGCAGTACTTC.

The J gene is TRBJ1-2, the V gene TRBV5-6; unclear D gene. Germline V gives CDR1 SGHDT, CDR2 YYEEEE. The length of the CDR3 is 14 residues. V lost 0 bases to trimming and J lost 2 bases, with 8 bases between them. The CDR3 nucleotides are TGTGCCAGCAGCTTGGATCCCAGGAACTATGGCTACACCTTC. This codes for CASSLDPRNYGYTF. The variable domain in full, completed from reference TRBV5-6 and TRBJ1-2, reads DAGVTQSPTHLIKTRGQQVTLRCSPKSGHDTVSWYQQALGQGPQFIFQYYEEEERQRGNFPDRFSGHQFPNYSSELNVNALLLGDSALYLCASSLDPRNYGYTFGSGTRLTVV.

The chain uses TRBV19 and TRBJ1-2; D might be TRBD1 (6 bases). Deletions cut 4 bases from V and 7 bases from J, with 13 bases between. CDR3 length: 13 amino acids. Per the germline V gene, CDR1 is LNHDA and CDR2 is SQIVND (reference sequence). CDR3 region: CASSSRGAGGYTF. As DNA, the CDR3 is TGTGCCAGTAGTAGTCGGGGGGCCGGTGGCTACACCTTC.

This chain links TRBV7-9 with TRBJ2-1, with 9 bases matching TRBD2. The CDR3 runs 15 residues. J gave up 4 bases and V 1 base, and 2 bases lay outside the gene matches. Germline CDR1 is SEHNR and CDR2 is FQNEAQ (reference sequence). CDR3 coding DNA: TGTGCCAGCAGCTTAGGGCTAGCGGGATACAATGAGCAGTTCTTC. Translated, it gives CASSLGLAGYNEQFF.

The chain has TRBV2 and TRBJ2-1, with 8 bases that match TRBD2. This CDR3 is 15 amino acids long. V was pared by 8 bases and J by 9 bases, with 15 bases of the junction left unmatched. The germline CDR1 and CDR2 sequences are SNHLY and FYNNEI. The CDR3 spells CASAPGLVLVSEQFF. In DNA, the CDR3 is TGTGCCAGCGCTCCGGGACTAGTTCTTGTAAGTGAGCAGTTCTTC.

This chain joins TRBV28 and TRBJ1-1; no firm D call. Trimming left V 5 bases short and J 7 bases short, with 11 bases between. CDR1 is MDHEN and CDR2 is SYDVKM in the germline V gene. The CDR3 has 12 amino acids. The CDR3 coding sequence is TGTGCCAGCAGTCGTGGACTGATTGAAGCTTTCTTT. It is translated as CASSRGLIEAFF.

The chain links TRBV10-3 to TRBJ2-7, with 8 bases that match TRBD1. With 3 bases clipped from V and 10 bases from J, the junction kept 2 bases outside the gene matches. The length of the CDR3 is 11 residues. Germline V gene lookup returns CDR1 ENHRY and CDR2 SYGVKD. The CDR3 here is CAISEQGEQYF. The CDR3 bases are TGTGCCATCAGTGAACAGGGGGAACAGTACTTC.

The rearrangement links TRBV11-2 to TRBJ1-3; the D gene is possibly TRBD1 (5 bases). From germline, CDR1 is SGHAT and CDR2 FQNNGV. This CDR3 is built from 16 residues. Trimming removed 2 bases from V and 0 bases from J, with 11 bases in between. For the CDR3, the DNA is TGTGCCAGCAGCTTAACCAGGACACTCTCTGGAAACACCATATATTTT. It is translated as CASSLTRTLSGNTIYF.